A single sample is the source of the 26 T cell receptor beta chains below, sequenced in a study of cytomegalovirus exposure and HLA in healthy donors. The PCR had 60 Vbeta and 13 Jbeta primers. Libraries were prepared by immunoSEQ multiplex PCR; TCRdb keeps only in-frame clonotypes and omits some of them. The data hold over 150,000 clones, with more than 60% observed a single time. Sequencing was done on a sample of PBMCs. Receptors originate from a man aged 35 to 55 in good health and CMV-seronegative.

This chain connects TRBV29-1 to TRBJ2-1; no reliable D call. CDR1 is SQVTM and CDR2 is ANQGSEA in the germline V gene. The germline V and J ends were trimmed by 7 bases and 2 bases, with 9 bases remaining between them. The CDR3 contains 12 residues. The CDR3 sequence is CSALPAYNEQFF. As DNA, the CDR3 is TGCAGCGCTCTCCCGGCCTACAATGAGCAGTTCTTC.

J is TRBJ2-2 and V is TRBV28; TRBD2 agrees at 8 bases. This CDR3 is 13 amino acids long. Germline CDR1 MDHEN, CDR2 SYDVKM. V was pared by 5 bases and J by 9 bases, with 5 bases of the junction left unmatched. The CDR3: CASSIGLARELFF. The CDR3 region has the DNA TGTGCCAGCAGTATAGGACTAGCCAGGGAGCTGTTTTTT.

CDR3 DNA: TGTGCCAGCAGTTCGGGGATGATACTAGCCAAAAACATTCAGTACTTC. Residues: CASSSGMILAKNIQYF. The chain combines TRBV28 with TRBJ2-4, with a tentative D call TRBD2 (5 bases). The V gene lost 4 bases and the J gene lost 0 bases, with 13 bases spanning the gap. The CDR3 contains 16 residues. Germline values: CDR1 MDHEN, CDR2 SYDVKM.

This chain connects TRBV4-3 to TRBJ1-3, with D unclear. The CDR3 is 17 amino acids. From germline, CDR1 is LGHNA and CDR2 YSLEER. V was pared by 0 bases and J by 2 bases, with 14 bases between. CDR3 coding DNA: TGCGCCAGCAGCCAAGATCGGGATTGGAGCCCTGGAAACACCATATATTTT. The encoded protein is CASSQDRDWSPGNTIYF.

The V gene is TRBV6-1, the J gene TRBJ1-4; D ambiguous. This CDR3 is 16 amino acids long. V gave up 1 base and J gave up 5 bases, with 14 bases separating them. Germline V gene sequence: CDR1 MNHNS, CDR2 SASEGT. For the CDR3, the DNA is TGTGCCAGCAGTGAAGTCAGGAAGTCTTTCAATGAAAAACTGTTTTTT. This translates into CASSEVRKSFNEKLFF.

This clone was recorded only once. Additional DNA sequences in this sample encode the identical CDR3. The rearrangement uses TRBV2 and TRBJ2-7; D is unclear. Germline V gene lookup returns CDR1 SNHLY and CDR2 FYNNEI. This CDR3 spans 12 amino acids. With 3 bases removed from V and 4 bases from J, the gap between germline ends came to 7 bases. CDR3 loop: CASSDAGYEQYF. For the CDR3, the DNA is TGTGCCAGCAGTGACGCCGGTTACGAGCAGTACTTC.

The chain couples TRBV2 to TRBJ2-1, with D uncertain. With 3 bases removed from V and 5 bases from J, the gap between germline ends came to 8 bases. Germline CDR1 is SNHLY and CDR2 is FYNNEI. The CDR3 has 13 amino acids. CDR3 nucleotide sequence: TGTGCCAGCAGTGATATCGTAAACAATGAGCAGTTCTTC. Translating gives CASSDIVNNEQFF. Combining the CDR3 with reference TRBV2 and TRBJ2-1 gives the whole variable domain EPEVTQTPSHQVTQMGQEVILRCVPISNHLYFYWYRQILGQKVEFLVSFYNNEISEKSEIFDDQFSVERPDGSNFTLKIRSTKLEDSAMYFCASSDIVNNEQFFGPGTRLTVL.

V and J are TRBV28 and TRBJ1-1, with D perhaps TRBD1 (5 bases). V was clipped by 1 base and J by 6 bases, with 12 bases between them. Germline V lookup: CDR1 MDHEN, CDR2 SYDVKM. CDR3 length: 14 amino acids. The CDR3 coding sequence is TGTGCCAGCAGTTTATCCCAGGGAAGGGCTGAAGCTTTCTTT. This sequence encodes CASSLSQGRAEAFF.

The chain couples TRBV5-6 to TRBJ2-2; D might be TRBD1 (5 bases). The CDR3 contains 14 residues. V was shortened by 3 bases and J by 1 base, with 7 bases between the two germline ends. The germline CDR1 and CDR2 sequences are SGHDT and YYEEEE. The CDR3 protein is CASSSQGNTGELFF. CDR3 bases: TGTGCCAGCAGCTCCCAGGGGAACACCGGGGAGCTGTTTTTT.

The rearrangement joins TRBV13 to TRBJ1-2; TRBD1 matches at 7 bases. CDR3 length equals 19 residues. Germline V lookup: CDR1 PRHDT, CDR2 FYEKMQ (reference sequence). The V segment lost 2 bases and the J segment 4 bases; nucleotides outside the gene matches: 19. In nucleotides, the CDR3 is TGTGCCAGCAGCTTAAGCCTCGACAGGGCCCGACTCACCACCTATGGCTACACCTTC. Encoded protein: CASSLSLDRARLTTYGYTF.

The chain employs TRBV13 and TRBJ2-7, with D possibly being TRBD2 (6 bases). In germline, CDR1 is PRHDT, CDR2 FYEKMQ (reference sequence). The CDR3 length is 14 residues. Trimming stripped 0 bases from V and 2 bases from J, with 8 bases between. As DNA, the CDR3 is TGTGCCAGCAGCTTAGGCGGGGGAACCTACGAGCAGTACTTC. Amino acid sequence: CASSLGGGTYEQYF.

The chain has TRBV2 and TRBJ2-7; D call uncertain. This CDR3 region has 10 residues. Germline V lookup: CDR1 SNHLY, CDR2 FYNNEI. V was pared by 8 bases and J by 7 bases, with 9 bases between. CDR3 loop: CASAAREQYF. CDR3 nucleotides: TGTGCCAGCGCGGCGAGGGAGCAGTACTTC.

Remarks on this clone: Mismatch with germline at one junction end may stem from a read error. This chain connects TRBV7-9 to TRBJ1-6, with a tentative D call TRBD1 (5 bases). The CDR3 is made up of 14 amino acids. The V gene's germline CDR1 is SEHNR and CDR2 FQNEAQ (reference sequence). For the CDR3, the DNA is TGTTCCAGCAGCCCCGGGACTGGTAATTCACCCCTCCACTTT. Translating it yields CSSSPGTGNSPLHF. Drawing the rest from reference TRBV7-9 and TRBJ1-6, the complete variable domain is DTGVSQNPRHKITKRGQNVTFRCDPISEHNRLYWYRQTLGQGPEFLTYFQNEAQLEKSRLLSDRFSAERPKGSFSTLEIQRTEQGDSAMYLCSSSPGTGNSPLHFGNGTRLTVT.

This sequence joins TRBV9 and TRBJ1-5; D remains ambiguous. This CDR3 spans 14 amino acids. In germline, CDR1 is SGDLS, CDR2 YYNGEE. V was shortened by 0 bases and J by 3 bases, with 7 bases between the two germline ends. In DNA, the CDR3 is TGTGCCAGCAGCGTAGATACAGCCAATCAGCCCCAGCATTTT. The encoded protein is CASSVDTANQPQHF.

This chain links TRBV7-9 with TRBJ2-7; a weak D match, TRBD2 (5 bases). V lost 4 bases to trimming and J lost 2 bases, with 18 bases between them. CDR3 length: 16 residues. CDR1 is SEHNR and CDR2 is FQNEAQ in the germline V gene (reference sequence). CDR3 region: CASSSTPSRRPYEQYF. Here the CDR3 DNA reads TGTGCCAGCAGCTCCACCCCAAGTAGGAGGCCCTACGAGCAGTACTTC.

The rearrangement joins TRBV29-1 to TRBJ1-4, with 7 bases aligning to TRBD1. Trimming at V came to 6 bases and at J to 5 bases, leaving 12 bases not matched to a gene. This CDR3 contains 15 residues. Germline V CDR1 and CDR2: SQVTM, ANQGSEA. For the CDR3, the DNA is TGCAGCGTCGGCGACAGGGTAGTAGGGAATGAAAAACTGTTTTTT. It encodes CSVGDRVVGNEKLFF.

This clone has just one count. CDR3 sequence reads: CATSRESLLTGGADTQYF. CDR3 sequence (DNA): TGTGCCACCAGCAGAGAGAGTCTGTTGACAGGGGGCGCAGATACGCAGTATTTT. This chain joins TRBV15 and TRBJ2-3, with TRBD1 matching 10 bases. Germline trimming cut 0 bases from V and 4 bases from J; bases unmatched to any gene: 10. The CDR3 length is 18 residues. Per the germline V gene, CDR1 is LNHNV and CDR2 is YYDKDF (reference sequence).

Only a few counts were recorded for this clone. The chain employs TRBV6-4 and TRBJ2-1, with 7 bases matching TRBD1. Looked up from germline, CDR1 is MRHNA and CDR2 is SNTAGT. The V and J ends lost 5 bases and 15 bases, in that order; junction bases with no gene match: 16. The CDR3 is made up of 14 amino acids. The CDR3 DNA reads as TGTGCCAGCAGTCCCGGGACAGATCAGTTTAACCGGTTCTTC. Amino acids: CASSPGTDQFNRFF.

The J gene is TRBJ1-5, the V gene TRBV29-1; D may be TRBD1 (5 bases). Trimming took off 5 bases at V and 11 bases at J, with 19 bases between the two ends. The CDR3 covers 13 residues. Germline V gene lookup returns CDR1 SQVTM and CDR2 ANQGSEA. This chain's CDR3 is CSVRTGDSISQHF. The CDR3 coding sequence is TGCAGCGTTCGAACGGGGGACTCTATTTCCCAGCATTTT.

This clone occurred once. CDR3 sequence reads: CASSGDTSPDNEQFF. CDR3 coding DNA: TGTGCCAGCAGTGGGGACACGTCCCCCGACAATGAGCAGTTCTTC. The gene calls are TRBV6-4 and TRBJ2-1; TRBD1 is a possible D gene (6 bases). The CDR3 covers 15 residues. The germline V gene has CDR1 MRHNA and CDR2 SNTAGT. V gave up 4 bases and J gave up 5 bases, with 15 bases separating them.

As DNA, the CDR3 is TGCGCCAGCAGCCAAGACGGGGGAAGCACTGAAGCTTTCTTT. It translates to CASSQDGGSTEAFF. The V call is TRBV4-3, the J call TRBJ1-1; weak D call: TRBD1 (5 bases). V was trimmed by 0 bases and J by 4 bases, leaving 9 bases between them. Germline V gives CDR1 LGHNA, CDR2 YSLEER. The CDR3 extends over 14 amino acids.

CDR3 DNA sequence: TGTGCCTGGATTAGGGGAGGAAACACCATATATTTT. This codes for CAWIRGGNTIYF. The rearrangement joins TRBV30 to TRBJ1-3; tentative D call: TRBD1 (5 bases). This CDR3 contains 12 residues. In germline, CDR1 is GTSNPN, CDR2 SVGIG (reference sequence). V lost 4 bases, J lost 4 bases, and 8 bases lay in between.

The rearrangement links TRBV21-1 to TRBJ2-7; TRBD1 is the table's D call, not checked against the DNA. TRBV21-1 is classified as a pseudogene. This CDR3 has 16 residues. The CDR3 DNA sequence: TGTGCCAGCAGCAGAATCCGGGACAGGGCATCCTACGAGCAGTACTTC. Translation gives CASSRIRDRASYEQYF.

V and J are TRBV29-1 and TRBJ2-5; 7 bases match TRBD2. The V segment lost 8 bases and the J segment 2 bases; nucleotides outside the gene matches: 5. CDR3 size: 12 residues. Looked up from germline, CDR1 is SQVTM and CDR2 is ANQGSEA. The CDR3: CSTVRGQETQYF. The CDR3 region has the DNA TGCAGCACCGTGCGGGGGCAAGAGACCCAGTACTTC.

V gene TRBV5-1 combines with J gene TRBJ2-5; maybe TRBD2 (6 bases). Germline values: CDR1 SGHRS, CDR2 YFSETQ. V lost 6 bases to trimming and J lost 3 bases, with 15 bases between them. There are 14 residues in the CDR3. This CDR3 reads CASKTGLAEETQYF. In DNA, the CDR3 is TGCGCCAGCAAGACCGGCTTAGCGGAAGAGACCCAGTACTTC.

This clone has only a few counts. The V gene is TRBV6-1, the J gene TRBJ1-3, with 7 bases that match TRBD1. The CDR3 extends over 15 amino acids. V was clipped by 3 bases and J by 2 bases; unmatched bases: 4. Germline CDR1 reads MNHNS; CDR2 reads SASEGT. DNA for the CDR3: TGTGCCAGCAGTGACTCGACAGGGCCTGGAAACACCATATATTTT. It yields the protein CASSDSTGPGNTIYF.